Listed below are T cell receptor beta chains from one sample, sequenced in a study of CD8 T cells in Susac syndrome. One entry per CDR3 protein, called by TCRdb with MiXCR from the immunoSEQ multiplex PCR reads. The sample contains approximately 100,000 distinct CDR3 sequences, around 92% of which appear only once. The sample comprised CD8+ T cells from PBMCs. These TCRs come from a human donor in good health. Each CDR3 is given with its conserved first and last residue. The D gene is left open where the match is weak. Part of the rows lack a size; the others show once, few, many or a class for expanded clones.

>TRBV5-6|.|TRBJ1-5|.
TGTGCCAGCAGCTTGCCCGATCAGCCCCAGCATTTT
CASSLPDQPQHF
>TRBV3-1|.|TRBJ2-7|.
TGTGCCAGCAGCCAAACTGACGAGCAGTACTTC
CASSQTDEQYF
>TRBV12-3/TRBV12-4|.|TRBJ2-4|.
TGTGCCAGCAGTTTACCCAGCACAGACCTAGCCAAAAACATTCAGTACTTC
CASSLPSTDLAKNIQYF
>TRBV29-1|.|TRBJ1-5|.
TGCAGCGTTGAATTTGGGAGCAATCAGCCCCAGCATTTT
CSVEFGSNQPQHF
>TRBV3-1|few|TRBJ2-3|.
TGTGCCAGCAGCCAAATCACAGATACGCAGTATTTT
CASSQITDTQYF
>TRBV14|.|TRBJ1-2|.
TGTGCCAGCAGCATACGACAGTTCGGCTATAGCTACACCTTC
CASSIRQFGYSYTF
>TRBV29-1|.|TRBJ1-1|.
TGCAGCGTTGTCCCAGGTCTGGCCCTTGGGCCCACTGAAGCTTTCTTT
CSVVPGLALGPTEAFF
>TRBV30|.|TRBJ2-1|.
TGTGCCTGGAAGCGAAAAGGACCTCCCGAGCAGTTCTTC
CAWKRKGPPEQFF
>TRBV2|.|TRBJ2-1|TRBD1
TGTGCCAGCAGTGAAGAAGGGACAGGGGCGGATGAGCAGTTCTTC
CASSEEGTGADEQFF
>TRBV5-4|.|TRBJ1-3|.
TGTGCCAGCAGTATAGGAGGAAGAAAGAGCTCTGGAAACACCATATATTTT
CASSIGGRKSSGNTIYF
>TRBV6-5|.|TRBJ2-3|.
TGTGCCAGCAGTTACGCCTCTAGCACAGATACGCAGTATTTT
CASSYASSTDTQYF
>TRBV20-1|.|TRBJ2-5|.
TGCAGTGCTCCCCGGGTCGGGAGTGGGGAGACCCAGTACTTC
CSAPRVGSGETQYF
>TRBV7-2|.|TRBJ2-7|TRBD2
TGTGCCAGCAGCTTAATAGCGGGAGATAGGTACGAGCAGTACTTC
CASSLIAGDRYEQYF
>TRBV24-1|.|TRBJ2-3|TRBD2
TGTGCCACCAGTGGACCCAGGGGCGGGGGGGCAGATACGCAGTATTTT
CATSGPRGGGADTQYF
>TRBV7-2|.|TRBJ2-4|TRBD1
TGTGCCAGCAGCTTACCGGGACAGGTGATCAAAAACATTCAGTACTTC
CASSLPGQVIKNIQYF
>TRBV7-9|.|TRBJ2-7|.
TGTGCCAGCAGCCCTCAGGTAACCGGGGCCGAGCAGTACTTC
CASSPQVTGAEQYF
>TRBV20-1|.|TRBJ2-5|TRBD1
TGCAGTGCTAGGGGCACAGGGGGCCCGGAGACCCAGTACTTC
CSARGTGGPETQYF
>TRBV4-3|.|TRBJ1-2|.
TGCGCCAGCAGCCAAGATCCCGGGTATGGCTACACCTTC
CASSQDPGYGYTF
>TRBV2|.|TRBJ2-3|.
TGTGCCAGCAGTGAGTCTCTAGCAGAGACCACAGATACGCAGTATTTT
CASSESLAETTDTQYF
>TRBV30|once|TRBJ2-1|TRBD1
TGTGCCTGCCCGGGACAGTCATTGGGGCAGTTCTTC
CACPGQSLGQFF
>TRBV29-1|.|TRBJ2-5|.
TGCAGCGTTGATAAGGCAGGCGTCCAAGAGACCCAGTACTTC
CSVDKAGVQETQYF
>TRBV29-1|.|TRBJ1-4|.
TGCAGCGTTGTAGGAATAGGAGGTACAGAATCGAGTGAAAAACTGTTTTTT
CSVVGIGGTESSEKLFF
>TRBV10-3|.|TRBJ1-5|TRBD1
TGTGCCATCAGTGAGACGGACAGGGCCGGTCAGCCCCAGCATTTT
CAISETDRAGQPQHF
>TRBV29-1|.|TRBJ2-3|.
TGCAGCGTTGACCTAAAGGGGGTCACAGATACGCAGTATTTT
CSVDLKGVTDTQYF
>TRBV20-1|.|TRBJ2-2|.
TGCAGTGCTAGATCCTCAGGTGCCGGGGAGCTGTTTTTT
CSARSSGAGELFF
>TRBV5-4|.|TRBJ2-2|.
TGTGCCAGCAGCCGCACTTACCCGAACACCGGGGAGCTGTTTTTT
CASSRTYPNTGELFF
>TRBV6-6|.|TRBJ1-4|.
TGTGCCAGCAGCAACCTAGCACTCAGTGGTGAAAAACTGTTTTTT
CASSNLALSGEKLFF
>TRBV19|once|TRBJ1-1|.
TGTGCCAGTATCAAGGACCTTCGACAAGGTGAAGTTTTCTTT
CASIKDLRQGEVFF
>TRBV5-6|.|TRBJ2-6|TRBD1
TGTGCCAGCAGCCAAGGACAGGGGGCGTCCCGCGTCCTGACTTTC
CASSQGQGASRVLTF
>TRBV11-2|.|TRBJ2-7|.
TGTGCCAGCAGCACCGACAGACTCGACGAGCAGTACTTC
CASSTDRLDEQYF
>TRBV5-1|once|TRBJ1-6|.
TGCGTCAGCAGCTTGGAGCATTCACCCCTCCACTTT
CVSSLEHSPLHF